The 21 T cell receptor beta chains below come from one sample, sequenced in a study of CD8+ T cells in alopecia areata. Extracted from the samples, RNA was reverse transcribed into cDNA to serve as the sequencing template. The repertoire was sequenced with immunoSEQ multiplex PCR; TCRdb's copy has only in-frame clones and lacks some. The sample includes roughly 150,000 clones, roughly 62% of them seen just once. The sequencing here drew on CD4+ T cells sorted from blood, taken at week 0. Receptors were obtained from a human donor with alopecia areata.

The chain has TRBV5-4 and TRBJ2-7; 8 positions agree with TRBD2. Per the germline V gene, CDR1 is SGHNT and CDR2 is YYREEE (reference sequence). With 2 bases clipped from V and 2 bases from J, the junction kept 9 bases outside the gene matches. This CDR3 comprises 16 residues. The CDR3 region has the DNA TGTGCCAGCAGCTTCTCAGCGGGGGCCCTCGCCTACGAGCAGTACTTC. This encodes CASSFSAGALAYEQYF.

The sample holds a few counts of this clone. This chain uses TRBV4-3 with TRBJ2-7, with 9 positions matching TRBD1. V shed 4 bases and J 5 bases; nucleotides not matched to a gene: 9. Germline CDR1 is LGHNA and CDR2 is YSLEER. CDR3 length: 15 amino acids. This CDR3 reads CASSRRQGERDEQYF. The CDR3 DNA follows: TGCGCCAGCAGCCGGAGACAGGGGGAAAGGGACGAGCAGTACTTC.

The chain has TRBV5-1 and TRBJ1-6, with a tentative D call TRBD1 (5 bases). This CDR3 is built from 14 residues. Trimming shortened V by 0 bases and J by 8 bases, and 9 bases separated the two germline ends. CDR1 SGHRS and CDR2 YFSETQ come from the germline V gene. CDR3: CASSLDGADSPLHF. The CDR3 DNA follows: TGCGCCAGCAGCTTGGATGGGGCCGATTCACCCCTCCACTTT. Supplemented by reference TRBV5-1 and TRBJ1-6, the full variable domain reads KAGVTQTPRYLIKTRGQQVTLSCSPISGHRSVSWYQQTPGQGLQFLFEYFSETQRNKGNFPGRFSGRQFSNSRSEMNVSTLELGDSALYLCASSLDGADSPLHFGNGTRLTVT.

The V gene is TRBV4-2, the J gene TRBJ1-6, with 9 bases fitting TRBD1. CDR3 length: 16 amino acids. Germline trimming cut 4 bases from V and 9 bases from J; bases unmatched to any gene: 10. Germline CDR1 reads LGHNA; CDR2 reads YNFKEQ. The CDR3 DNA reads TGTGCCAGCAGCCTCACGACAGGGGGAGAGGGTTCACCCCTCCACTTT. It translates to CASSLTTGGEGSPLHF.

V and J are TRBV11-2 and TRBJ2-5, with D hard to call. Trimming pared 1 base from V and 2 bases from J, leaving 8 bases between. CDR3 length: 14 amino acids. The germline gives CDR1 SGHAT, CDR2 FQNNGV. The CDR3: CASSLGLMQETQYF. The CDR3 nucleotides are TGTGCCAGCAGCTTAGGTCTTATGCAAGAGACCCAGTACTTC.

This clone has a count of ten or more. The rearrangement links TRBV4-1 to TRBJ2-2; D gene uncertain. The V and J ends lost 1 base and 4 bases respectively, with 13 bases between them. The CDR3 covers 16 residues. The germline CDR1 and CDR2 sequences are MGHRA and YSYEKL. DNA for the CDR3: TGCGCCAGCAGCCAAGGAGTGGGGTGGAGCACCGGGGAGCTGTTTTTT. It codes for CASSQGVGWSTGELFF.

In nucleotides, the CDR3 is TGTGCCAGCAGCCTCACAGGGGAAGAGACCCAGTACTTC. Translated: CASSLTGEETQYF. This chain uses TRBV7-2 with TRBJ2-5; 7 bases are shared with TRBD1. CDR1 SGHTA and CDR2 FQGNSA come from the germline V gene. Trimming at V came to 5 bases and at J to 3 bases, leaving 3 bases not matched to a gene. CDR3 size: 13 residues.

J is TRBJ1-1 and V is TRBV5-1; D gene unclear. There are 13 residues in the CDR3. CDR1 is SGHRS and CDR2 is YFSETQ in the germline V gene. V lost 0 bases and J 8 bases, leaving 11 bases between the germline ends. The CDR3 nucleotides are TGCGCCAGCAGCTTGGGGTTCCGGCTCGAAGCTTTCTTT. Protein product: CASSLGFRLEAFF.

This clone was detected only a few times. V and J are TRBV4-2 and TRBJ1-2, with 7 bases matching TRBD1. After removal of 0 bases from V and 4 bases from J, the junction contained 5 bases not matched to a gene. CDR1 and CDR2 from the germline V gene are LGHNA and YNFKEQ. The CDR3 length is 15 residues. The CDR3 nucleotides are TGTGCCAGCAGCCAAGATAGACAGGGATCCTATGGCTACACCTTC. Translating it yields CASSQDRQGSYGYTF.

The CDR3 DNA reads TGTGCCTCCCCGGGCAGGGGGTATGAAAAACTGTTTTTT. Protein sequence: CASPGRGYEKLFF. V gene TRBV30 combines with J gene TRBJ1-4; 7 bases are shared with TRBD1. The V and J ends lost 7 bases and 6 bases, in that order; junction bases with no gene match: 8. The CDR3 has 13 residues. Germline V gives CDR1 GTSNPN, CDR2 SVGIG (reference sequence).

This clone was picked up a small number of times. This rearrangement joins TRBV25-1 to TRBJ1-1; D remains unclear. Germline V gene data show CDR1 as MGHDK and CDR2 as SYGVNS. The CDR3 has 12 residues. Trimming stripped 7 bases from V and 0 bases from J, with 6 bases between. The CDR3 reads CASTGLNTEAFF. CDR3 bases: TGTGCCAGCACGGGGTTGAACACTGAAGCTTTCTTT.

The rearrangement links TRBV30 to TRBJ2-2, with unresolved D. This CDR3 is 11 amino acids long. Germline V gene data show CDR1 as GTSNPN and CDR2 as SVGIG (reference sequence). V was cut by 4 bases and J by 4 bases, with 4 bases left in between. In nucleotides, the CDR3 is TGTGCCTGGACCGGCACCGGGGAGCTGTTTTTT. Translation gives CAWTGTGELFF.

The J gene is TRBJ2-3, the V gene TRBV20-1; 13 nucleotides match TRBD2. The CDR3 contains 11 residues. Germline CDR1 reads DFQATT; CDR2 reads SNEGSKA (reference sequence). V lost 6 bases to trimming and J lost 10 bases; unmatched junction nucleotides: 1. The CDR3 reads CSATSGGPQYF. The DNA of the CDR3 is TGCAGTGCGACTAGCGGGGGGCCGCAGTATTTT.

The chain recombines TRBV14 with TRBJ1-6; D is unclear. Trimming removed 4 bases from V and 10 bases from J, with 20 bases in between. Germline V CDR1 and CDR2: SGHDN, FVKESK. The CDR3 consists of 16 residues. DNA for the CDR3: TGTGCCAGCAGCCTCTCCGGAGGGTTCCTCAGGTCACCCCTCCACTTT. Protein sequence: CASSLSGGFLRSPLHF. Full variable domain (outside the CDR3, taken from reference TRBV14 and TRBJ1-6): EAGVTQFPSHSVIEKGQTVTLRCDPISGHDNLYWYRRVMGKEIKFLLHFVKESKQDESGMPNNRFLAERTGGTYSTLKVQPAELEDSGVYFCASSLSGGFLRSPLHFGNGTRLTVT.

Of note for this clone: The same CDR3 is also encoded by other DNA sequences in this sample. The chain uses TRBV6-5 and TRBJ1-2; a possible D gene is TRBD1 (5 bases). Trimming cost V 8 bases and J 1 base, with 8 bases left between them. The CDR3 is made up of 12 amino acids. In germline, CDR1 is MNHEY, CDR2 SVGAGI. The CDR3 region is CASSDSNYGYTF. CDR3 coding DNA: TGTGCCAGCTCTGACAGTAACTATGGCTACACCTTC.

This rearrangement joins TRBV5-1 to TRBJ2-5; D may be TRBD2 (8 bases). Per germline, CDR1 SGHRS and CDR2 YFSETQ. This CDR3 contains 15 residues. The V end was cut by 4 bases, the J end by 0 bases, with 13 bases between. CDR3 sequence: CASSTGGGHQETQYF. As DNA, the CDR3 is TGCGCCAGCAGCACGGGAGGGGGCCACCAAGAGACCCAGTACTTC. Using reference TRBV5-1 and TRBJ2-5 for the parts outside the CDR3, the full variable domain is KAGVTQTPRYLIKTRGQQVTLSCSPISGHRSVSWYQQTPGQGLQFLFEYFSETQRNKGNFPGRFSGRQFSNSRSEMNVSTLELGDSALYLCASSTGGGHQETQYFGPGTRLLVL.

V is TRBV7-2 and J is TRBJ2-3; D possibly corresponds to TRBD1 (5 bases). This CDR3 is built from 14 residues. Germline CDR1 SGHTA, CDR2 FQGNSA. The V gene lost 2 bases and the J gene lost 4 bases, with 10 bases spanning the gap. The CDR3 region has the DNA TGTGCCAGCAGCTTACAACAGGCCGCAGATACGCAGTATTTT. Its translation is CASSLQQAADTQYF.

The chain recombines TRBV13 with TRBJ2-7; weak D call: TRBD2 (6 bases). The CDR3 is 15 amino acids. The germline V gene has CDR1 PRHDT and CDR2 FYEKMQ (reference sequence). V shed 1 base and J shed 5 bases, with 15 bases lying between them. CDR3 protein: CASSLEKGGLHEQYF. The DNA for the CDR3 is TGTGCCAGCAGCTTAGAAAAGGGAGGCCTCCACGAGCAGTACTTC.

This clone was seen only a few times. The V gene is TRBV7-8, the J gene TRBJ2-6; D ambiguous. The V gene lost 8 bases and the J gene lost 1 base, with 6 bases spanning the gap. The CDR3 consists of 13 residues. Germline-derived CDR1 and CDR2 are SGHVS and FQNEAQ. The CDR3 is CASRNSGANVLTF. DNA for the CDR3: TGTGCCAGCCGGAATTCTGGGGCCAACGTCCTGACTTTC.

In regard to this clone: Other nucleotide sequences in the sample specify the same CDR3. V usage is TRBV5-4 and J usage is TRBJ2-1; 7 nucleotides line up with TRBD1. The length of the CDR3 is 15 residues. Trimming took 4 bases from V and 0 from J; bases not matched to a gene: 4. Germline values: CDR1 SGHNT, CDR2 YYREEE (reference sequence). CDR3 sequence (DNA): TGTGCCAGCAGCAGGACAGGAGCCTCCTACAATGAGCAGTTCTTC. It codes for CASSRTGASYNEQFF. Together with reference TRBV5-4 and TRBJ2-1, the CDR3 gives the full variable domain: ETGVTQSPTHLIKTRGQQVTLRCSSQSGHNTVSWYQQALGQGPQFIFQYYREEENGRGNFPPRFSGLQFPNYSSELNVNALELDDSALYLCASSRTGASYNEQFFGPGTRLTVL.

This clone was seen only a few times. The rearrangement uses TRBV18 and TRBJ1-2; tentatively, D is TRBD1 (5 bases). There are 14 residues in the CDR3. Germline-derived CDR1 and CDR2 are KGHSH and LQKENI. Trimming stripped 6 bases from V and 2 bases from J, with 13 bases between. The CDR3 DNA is TGTGCCAGCTCCATCGGGGGGAACAACTATGGCTACACCTTC. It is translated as CASSIGGNNYGYTF.